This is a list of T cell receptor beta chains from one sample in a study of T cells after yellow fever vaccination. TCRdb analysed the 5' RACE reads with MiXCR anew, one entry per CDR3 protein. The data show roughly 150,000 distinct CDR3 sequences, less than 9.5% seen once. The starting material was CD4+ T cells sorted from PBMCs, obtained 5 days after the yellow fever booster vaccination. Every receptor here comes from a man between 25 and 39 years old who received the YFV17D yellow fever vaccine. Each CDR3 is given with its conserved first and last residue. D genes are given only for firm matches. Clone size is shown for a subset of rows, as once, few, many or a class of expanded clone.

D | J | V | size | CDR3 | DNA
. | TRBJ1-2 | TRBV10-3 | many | CAISESTGGGGYTF | TGTGCCATCAGTGAGTCTACAGGAGGGGGTGGCTACACCTTC
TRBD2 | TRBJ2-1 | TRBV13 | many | CASSHSRVSGGSTFSSYNEQFF | TGTGCCAGCAGCCACAGCCGAGTTAGCGGGGGTTCTACCTTTAGCTCCTACAATGAGCAGTTCTTC
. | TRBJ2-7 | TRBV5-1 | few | CASSPSGIDITYEQYF | TGCGCCAGCAGCCCCAGCGGCATCGATATCACCTACGAGCAGTACTTC
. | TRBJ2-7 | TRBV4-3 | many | CASSQSQGFEQYF | TGCGCCAGCAGCCAATCCCAGGGGTTCGAGCAGTACTTC
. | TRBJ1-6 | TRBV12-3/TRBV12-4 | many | CASSSPGGNSPLHF | TGTGCCAGCAGTTCGCCTGGGGGGAATTCACCCCTCCACTTT
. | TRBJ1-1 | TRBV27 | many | CASRTGMNTEAFF | TGTGCCAGCCGAACAGGGATGAACACTGAAGCTTTCTTT
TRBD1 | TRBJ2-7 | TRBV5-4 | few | CASSQNPGQGPYEQYF | TGTGCCAGCAGCCAGAATCCGGGACAGGGTCCTTACGAGCAGTACTTC
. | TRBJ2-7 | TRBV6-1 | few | CASTPGGSSYEQYF | TGTGCCAGCACTCCAGGAGGCAGCTCCTACGAGCAGTACTTC
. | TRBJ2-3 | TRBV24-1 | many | CATSESGKETDTQYF | TGTGCCACCAGTGAATCAGGGAAGGAAACAGATACGCAGTATTTT
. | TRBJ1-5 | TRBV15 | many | CATSRERGQPQHF | TGTGCCACCAGCAGAGAAAGGGGACAGCCCCAGCATTTT
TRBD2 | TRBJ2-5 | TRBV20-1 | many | CSARTLAGGGETQYF | TGCAGTGCTAGAACACTAGCGGGAGGTGGGGAGACCCAGTACTTC
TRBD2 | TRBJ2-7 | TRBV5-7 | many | CASSWGLAGGAGHYEQYF | TGTGCCAGCAGCTGGGGACTAGCGGGAGGAGCGGGACACTACGAGCAGTACTTC
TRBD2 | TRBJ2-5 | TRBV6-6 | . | CASSLLGEGTQYF | TGTGCCAGCAGTTTGTTGGGGGAGGGGACCCAGTACTTC
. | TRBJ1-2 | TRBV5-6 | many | CASSPDPKPGGYTF | TGTGCCAGCAGCCCCGACCCGAAACCCGGGGGCTACACCTTC
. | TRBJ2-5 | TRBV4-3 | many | CASSQAMTETQYF | TGCGCCAGCAGCCAAGCGATGACGGAGACCCAGTACTTC
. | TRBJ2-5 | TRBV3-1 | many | CASSQGQGSQYF | TGTGCCAGCAGCCAAGGACAAGGTTCCCAGTACTTC
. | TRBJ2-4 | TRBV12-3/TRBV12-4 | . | CASSLGNGDIQYF | TGTGCCAGCAGTTTGGGAAACGGGGACATTCAGTACTTC
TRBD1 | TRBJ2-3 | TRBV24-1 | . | CATSGRGLDTQYF | TGTGCCACCAGTGGCAGGGGGCTAGATACGCAGTATTTT
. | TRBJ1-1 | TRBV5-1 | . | CASTREEGNTEAFF | TGCGCCAGCACACGCGAGGAAGGGAACACTGAAGCTTTCTTT
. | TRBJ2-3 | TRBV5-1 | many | CASSLQPPDTQYF | TGCGCCAGCAGCTTACAGCCTCCAGATACGCAGTATTTT
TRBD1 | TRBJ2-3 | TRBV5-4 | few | CASSGNGQGKTDTQYF | TGTGCCAGCAGCGGAAACGGACAGGGGAAGACAGATACGCAGTATTTT
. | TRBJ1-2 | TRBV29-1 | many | CSVGGSRGIHTF | TGCAGCGTTGGGGGGTCTCGGGGGATACACACCTTC
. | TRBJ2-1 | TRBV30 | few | CAWSVRVQPNEQFF | TGTGCCTGGAGTGTAAGGGTACAACCTAATGAGCAGTTCTTC
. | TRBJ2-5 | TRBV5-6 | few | CASSFGQVQETQYF | TGTGCCAGCAGCTTCGGGCAGGTACAAGAGACCCAGTACTTC
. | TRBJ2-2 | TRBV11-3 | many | CASSSDGPTGELFF | TGTGCCAGCAGCTCGGACGGACCCACCGGGGAGCTGTTTTTT
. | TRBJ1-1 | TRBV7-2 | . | CASSPRWNTEAFF | TGTGCCAGCAGTCCTCGGTGGAACACTGAAGCTTTCTTT
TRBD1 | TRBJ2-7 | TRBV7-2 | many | CASSSGQVREQYF | TGTGCCAGCAGCTCCGGACAGGTCCGCGAGCAGTACTTC
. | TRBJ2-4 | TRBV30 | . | CACDLSAKNIQYF | TGTGCCTGTGACCTGTCGGCCAAAAACATTCAGTACTTC
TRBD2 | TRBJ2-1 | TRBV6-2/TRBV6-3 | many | CATKPREGLGNEQFF | TGTGCCACAAAACCCCGGGAGGGCCTGGGGAATGAGCAGTTCTTC
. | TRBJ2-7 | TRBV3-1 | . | CASSFGLTRSYEQYF | TGTGCCAGCAGCTTTGGACTAACCCGCTCCTACGAGCAGTACTTC
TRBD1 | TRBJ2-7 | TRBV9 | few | CASSAGTGYYEQYF | TGTGCCAGCAGCGCCGGGACAGGGTACTACGAGCAGTACTTC
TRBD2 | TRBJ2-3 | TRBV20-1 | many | CSASKTSGSSDTQYF | TGCAGTGCTAGTAAAACTAGCGGGAGTAGTGATACGCAGTATTTT
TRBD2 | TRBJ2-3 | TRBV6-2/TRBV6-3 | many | CASSYLARTSGSGDTQYF | TGTGCCAGCAGTTACTTAGCGAGGACTAGCGGGAGTGGAGATACGCAGTATTTT
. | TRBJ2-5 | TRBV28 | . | CAISPVQGETQYF | TGTGCCATCAGCCCCGTCCAGGGAGAGACCCAGTACTTC
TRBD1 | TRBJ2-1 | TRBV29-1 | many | CSVHDRVGQFF | TGCAGCGTTCACGACAGGGTGGGTCAGTTCTTC
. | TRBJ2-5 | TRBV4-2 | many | CASSQGEETQYF | TGTGCCAGCAGCCAAGGGGAAGAGACCCAGTACTTC
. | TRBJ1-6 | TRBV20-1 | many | CSARVTGQERDSPLHF | TGCAGTGCTAGAGTTACAGGGCAGGAAAGGGATTCACCCCTCCACTTT
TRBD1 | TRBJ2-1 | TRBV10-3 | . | CAISRTGENEQFF | TGTGCCATCAGTAGGACAGGGGAGAATGAGCAGTTCTTC
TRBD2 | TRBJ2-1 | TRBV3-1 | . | CATTRTSGSINEQFF | TGTGCCACCACCCGGACTAGCGGGAGTATAAATGAGCAGTTCTTC
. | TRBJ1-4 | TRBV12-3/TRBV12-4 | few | CASSLRGSEKLFF | TGTGCCAGCAGTCTCAGGGGCAGTGAAAAACTGTTTTTT
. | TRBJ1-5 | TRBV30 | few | CAWSSAGTEIKPQHF | TGTGCCTGGAGTTCCGCCGGGACCGAAATCAAGCCCCAGCATTTT
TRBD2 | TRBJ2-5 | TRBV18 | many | CASTGTSVETQYF | TGTGCCAGCACCGGGACTAGCGTAGAGACCCAGTACTTC
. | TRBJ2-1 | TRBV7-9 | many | CASSLARSEDEQFF | TGTGCCAGCAGCTTAGCCAGGTCGGAGGATGAGCAGTTCTTC
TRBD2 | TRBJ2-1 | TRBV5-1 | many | CASRPVGREGNEQFF | TGCGCCAGCAGGCCGGTAGGGCGGGAGGGTAATGAGCAGTTCTTC
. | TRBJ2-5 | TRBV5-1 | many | CASSSAGPGETQYF | TGCGCCAGCAGCTCTGCGGGCCCTGGGGAGACCCAGTACTTC
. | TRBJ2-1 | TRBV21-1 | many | CASSNPVAGAPNNEQFF | TGTGCCAGCAGCAACCCCGTAGCGGGAGCCCCTAACAATGAGCAGTTCTTC
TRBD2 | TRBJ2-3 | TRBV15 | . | CATSRGLAGGTWTDTQYF | TGTGCCACCAGCAGAGGCCTAGCGGGAGGCACATGGACAGATACGCAGTATTTT
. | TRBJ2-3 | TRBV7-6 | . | CASSSGQRGTDTQYF | TGTGCCAGCAGCTCGGGACAGCGGGGCACAGATACGCAGTATTTT
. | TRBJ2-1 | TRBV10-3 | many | CAISDETRGPGQFF | TGTGCCATCAGTGACGAGACGAGGGGACCGGGGCAGTTCTTC
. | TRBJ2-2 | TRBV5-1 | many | CASSGEGTGELFF | TGCGCCAGCAGCGGTGAGGGAACCGGGGAGCTGTTTTTT
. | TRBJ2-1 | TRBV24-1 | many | CATSDPSGASYNEQFF | TGTGCCACCAGTGACCCCTCCGGGGCTTCCTACAATGAGCAGTTCTTC